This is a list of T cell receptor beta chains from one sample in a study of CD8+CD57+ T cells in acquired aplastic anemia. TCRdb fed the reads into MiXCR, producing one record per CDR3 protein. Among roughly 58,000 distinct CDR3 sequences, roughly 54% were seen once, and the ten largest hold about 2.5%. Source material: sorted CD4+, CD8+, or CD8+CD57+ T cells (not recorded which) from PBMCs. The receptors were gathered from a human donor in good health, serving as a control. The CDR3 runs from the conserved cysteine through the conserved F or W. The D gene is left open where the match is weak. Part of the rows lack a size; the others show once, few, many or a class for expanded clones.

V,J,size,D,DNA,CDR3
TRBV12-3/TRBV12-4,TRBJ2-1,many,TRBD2,TGTGCCAGCAGTCTCGGGGGGACCTGGTACAATGAGCAGTTCTTC,CASSLGGTWYNEQFF
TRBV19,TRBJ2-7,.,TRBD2,TGTGCCAGTAGTTCCCGGACTAGCGGGATCTACTACGAGCAGTACTTC,CASSSRTSGIYYEQYF
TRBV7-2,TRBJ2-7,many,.,TGTGCCAGCAGCCCCACAGGGCCCTACGAGCAGTACTTC,CASSPTGPYEQYF
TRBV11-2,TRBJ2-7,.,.,TGTGCCAGCAGCTTACGGCCGGGTAGCGGAGCCTACGAGCAGTACTTC,CASSLRPGSGAYEQYF
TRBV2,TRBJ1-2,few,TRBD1,TGTGCCAGCAGCCGACAGGGACGAGCAAGTGGCTACACCTTC,CASSRQGRASGYTF
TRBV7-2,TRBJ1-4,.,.,TGTGCCAGCAGCTTACAGCGGGCGGATAATGAAAAACTGTTTTTT,CASSLQRADNEKLFF
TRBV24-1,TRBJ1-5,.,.,TGTGCCACCAGTCCGAACGGCAATAGCAATCAGCCCCAGCATTTT,CATSPNGNSNQPQHF
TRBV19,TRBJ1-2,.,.,TGTGCCAGTAGTCAAACAGGGTCCTCTAACTATGGCTACACCTTC,CASSQTGSSNYGYTF
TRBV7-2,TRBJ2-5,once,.,TGTGCCAGCAGCACGTCCACGGAAGGGGGGACCCAGTACTTC,CASSTSTEGGTQYF
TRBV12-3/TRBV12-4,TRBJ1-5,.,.,TGTGCCAGCAGTTACTCGGGGCAGGGGAGCCAGCCCCAGCATTTT,CASSYSGQGSQPQHF
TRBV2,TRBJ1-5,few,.,TGTGCCAGCAGCTTGACGACAGGCCCTGGCCAGCCCCAGCATTTT,CASSLTTGPGQPQHF
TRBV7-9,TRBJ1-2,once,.,TGTGCCAGCAGCTTCACGTCAGCTAACTATGGCTACACCTTC,CASSFTSANYGYTF
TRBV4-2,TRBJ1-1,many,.,TGTGCCAGCGGCCTCCAAAGAGAGTCTGAAGCTTTCTTT,CASGLQRESEAFF
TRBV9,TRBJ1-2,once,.,TGTGCCAGCAGCGTAGGGAACGGCTACACCTTC,CASSVGNGYTF
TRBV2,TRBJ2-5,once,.,TGTGCCAGCATGCGGGAAGAGACCCAGTACTTC,CASMREETQYF
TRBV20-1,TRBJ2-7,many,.,TGCAGTGCTGGAGAGGGTCGGCGAGGGATTGGGGAGCAGTACTTC,CSAGEGRRGIGEQYF
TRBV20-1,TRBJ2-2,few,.,TGCAGTGCTAGAATTGCCGGGGAGCTGTTTTTT,CSARIAGELFF
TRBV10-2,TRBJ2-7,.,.,TGCGCCAGCAGGGCCGAAACTGAACCCCCCTACGGGCAGTACTTC,CASRAETEPPYGQYF
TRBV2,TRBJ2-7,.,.,TGTGCCAGCAGTGTCACAGGATCCCCCGTTTGGCAGTACTTC,CASSVTGSPVWQYF
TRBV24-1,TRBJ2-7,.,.,TGTGCCACCTCAACCGGGACCGCAGCCTACGAGCAGTACTTC,CATSTGTAAYEQYF
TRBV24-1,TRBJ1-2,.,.,TGTGCCACCAGTGATCGACAGAATGGCTACACCTTC,CATSDRQNGYTF
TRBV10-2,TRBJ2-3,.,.,TGCGCCAGCAGTATCGGTGCAAGCACAGATACGCAGTATTTT,CASSIGASTDTQYF
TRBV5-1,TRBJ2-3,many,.,TGCGCCAGCGCCCGGGACGTAGAGTTAGATACGCAGTATTTT,CASARDVELDTQYF
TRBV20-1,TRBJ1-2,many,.,TGCAGTGCTGGAGACTACACCTTC,CSAGDYTF
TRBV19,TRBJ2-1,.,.,TGTGCCAGTAGCGGTACGATTGGCAATGAGCAGTTCTTC,CASSGTIGNEQFF
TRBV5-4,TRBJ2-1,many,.,TGTGCCAGCAGCCAATACTGGAGCTCCTACAATGAGCAGTTCTTC,CASSQYWSSYNEQFF
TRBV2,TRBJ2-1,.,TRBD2,TGTGCCAGCAGTGAAGGTAGCGGGGGGAACGATGAGCAGTTCTTC,CASSEGSGGNDEQFF
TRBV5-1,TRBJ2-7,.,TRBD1,TGCGCCAGCAGCTTGGCCGTGGGACAGGAGGCTTACGAGCAGTACTTC,CASSLAVGQEAYEQYF
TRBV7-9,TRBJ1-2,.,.,TGTGCCAGCAGCCCCGGGGGATTGCTCTATGGCTACACCTTC,CASSPGGLLYGYTF
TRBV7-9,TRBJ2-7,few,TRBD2,TGTGCCAGCAGTAGGCGGGAGCGGTACGAGCAGTACTTC,CASSRRERYEQYF
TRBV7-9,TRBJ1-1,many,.,TGTGCCAGCAGCTTAGCGGGGGCGATTATAGGGAACACTGAAGCTTTCTTT,CASSLAGAIIGNTEAFF
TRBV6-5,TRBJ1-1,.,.,TGTGCCAGCAGTTACTCGCCAGGGATAGCTGAAGCCTTCTTT,CASSYSPGIAEAFF
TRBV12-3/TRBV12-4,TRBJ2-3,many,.,TGTGCCAGCAGTTTAGCGCTGGGGGCATGGGGCACAGATACGCAGTATTTT,CASSLALGAWGTDTQYF
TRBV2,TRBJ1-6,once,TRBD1,TGTGCCAGCAGTGAACCGGACAGGACTAATTCACCCCTCCACTTT,CASSEPDRTNSPLHF
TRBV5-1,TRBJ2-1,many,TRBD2,TGCGCCAGCAGCTTGGCCTTAGCGGGAGGGGACAATGAGCAGTTCTTC,CASSLALAGGDNEQFF
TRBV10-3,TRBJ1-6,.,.,TGTGCCATCGGTGAGGGGCAAGAGAATTCACCCCTCCACTTT,CAIGEGQENSPLHF
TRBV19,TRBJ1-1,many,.,TGTGCCAGCTGTAGGGGCTACACGACCACTGAAGCTTTCTTT,CASCRGYTTTEAFF
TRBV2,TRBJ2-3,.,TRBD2,TGTGCCAGCAGTGCCAGCGGGGACAGCACAGATACGCAGTATTTT,CASSASGDSTDTQYF
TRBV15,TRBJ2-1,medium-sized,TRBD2,TGTGCCACCAGCAGAGCGGGACTAGCGGGAGTTTATGAGCAGTTCTTC,CATSRAGLAGVYEQFF
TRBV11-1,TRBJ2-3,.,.,TGTGCCAGCAGTCGTCCGGGACCTAGGATAGATACGCAGTATTTT,CASSRPGPRIDTQYF
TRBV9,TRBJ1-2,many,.,TGTGCCAGCAGCGTCCTTGGTGGGGGGGCGCTTGGCTACACCTTC,CASSVLGGGALGYTF
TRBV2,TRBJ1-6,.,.,TGTGCCAGCAGGCCATGGGACGGTAATTCACCCCTCCACTTT,CASRPWDGNSPLHF
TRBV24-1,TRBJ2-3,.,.,TGTGCCACCAGTGACACAGACAGCTCCCTCACAGATACGCAGTATTTT,CATSDTDSSLTDTQYF
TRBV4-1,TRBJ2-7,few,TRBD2,TGCGCCAGCAGCCAAGGCCTAGCGGGGTCGAGCTCCTACGAGCAGTACTTC,CASSQGLAGSSSYEQYF
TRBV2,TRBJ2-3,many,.,TGTGCCAGCAGCACAAGACTGGGAAGGACAGATACGCAGTATTTT,CASSTRLGRTDTQYF
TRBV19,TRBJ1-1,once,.,TGTGCCAGTAGTAAGTTAAAGGGACAAGCGAACACTGAAGCTTTCTTT,CASSKLKGQANTEAFF
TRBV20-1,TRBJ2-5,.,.,TGCAGTGCTAGAGATCAGGGGACCTGCCAAGAGACCCAGTACTTC,CSARDQGTCQETQYF
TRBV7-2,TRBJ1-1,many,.,TGTGCCAGCAGCTTAAGTCGTCAGAACACTGAAGCTTTCTTT,CASSLSRQNTEAFF
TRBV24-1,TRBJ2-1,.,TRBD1,TGTGCCACCAGCGGCCGGGACAGGGCCTTCAATGAGCAGTTCTTC,CATSGRDRAFNEQFF
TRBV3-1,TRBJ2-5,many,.,TGTGCCAGCAGCCAAGTAGAGACCCAGTACTTC,CASSQVETQYF
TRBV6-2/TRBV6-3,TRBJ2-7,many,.,TGTGCCAGCAGTGACAACTACGAGCAGTACTTC,CASSDNYEQYF
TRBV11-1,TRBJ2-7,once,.,TGTGCCAGCAGCCCCCCCGCAGGTTCCGAGCAGTACTTC,CASSPPAGSEQYF
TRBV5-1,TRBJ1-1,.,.,TGCGCCAGCAGCTTGGGTTTAGGGGTGGGAGACACTGAAGCTTTCTTT,CASSLGLGVGDTEAFF
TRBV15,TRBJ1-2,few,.,TGTGCCACCAGCAGATCAGACAGGGGCTACACCTTC,CATSRSDRGYTF
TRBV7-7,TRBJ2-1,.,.,TGCGCCAGCAGTCGAGCGGCCTCCAATGAGCAGTTCTTC,CASSRAASNEQFF